The clone carrying this TCR beta chain was observed a few times. The sample comes from a study of ipilimumab plus nivolumab after autologous stem cell transplantation. As for the study in general: Patients received a median of about five ipilimumab and roughly eight nivolumab doses. The DLBCL group included primary refractory and relapsed cases.

Some clones are missing from TCRdb's copy, which holds only in-frame ones; the method was immunoSEQ multiplex PCR. Of 84,000 or so clones detected, approximately 86% appear once; the ten largest clones hold 2% to 2.5%. The germline CDR1 and CDR2 sequences are MRHNA and SNTAGT. The CDR3 is made up of 16 amino acids. Trimming took 0 bases from V and 13 from J, leaving 19 bases between them. Patients got ipilimumab 1 mg/kg beginning 14 to 28 days post-transplant. Patients received nivolumab 3 mg/kg at weeks 1, 4, 7, 10, then fortnightly to week 26. The receptor was derived from a male donor with diffuse large B-cell lymphoma. V and J are TRBV6-4 and TRBJ1-6; no definite D call. Sequencing was performed on PBMCs, taken in a trial of ipilimumab plus nivolumab as post-transplant consolidation. CDR3 DNA: TGTGCCAGCAGTGACTCGGACGGACTCATCTTTTTGCCCCTCCACTTT. Its protein is CASSDSDGLIFLPLHF.